The 32 T cell receptor beta chains given below trace back to one sample, sequenced in a study of T cell repertoires in cytomegalovirus infection. TCRdb re-called the reads through MiXCR, storing one row per CDR3 protein. The sample has around 170,000 distinct CDR3 sequences; about an eighth are singletons. Input material: PBMCs. The receptors stem from a human donor in good health (CMV status not recorded). Some clones in this sample may be carry-over from other donors' samples.

The chain combines TRBV7-9 with TRBJ1-4, with a weak D call TRBD1 (5 bases). CDR1 is SEHNR, CDR2 FQNEAQ, per germline (reference sequence). V was pared by 3 bases and J by 7 bases, with 9 bases between. The CDR3 has 13 amino acids. CDR3 sequence: CASSFWGSEKLFF. DNA of the CDR3: TGTGCCAGCAGCTTTTGGGGGAGTGAAAAACTGTTTTTT.

The sample holds many counts of this clonotype. V usage is TRBV7-8 and J usage is TRBJ2-7; no definite D call. Looked up from germline, CDR1 is SGHVS and CDR2 is FQNEAQ. The CDR3 has 14 residues. Between the trimmed V and J ends, which lost 5 bases and 5 bases, there was a span of 16 bases. As DNA, the CDR3 is TGTGCCAGCAGCCCCCAGCCCCGGAATCACGAGCAGTACTTC. It yields the protein CASSPQPRNHEQYF.

This clonotype was seen only a few times. The chain is built from TRBV25-1 and TRBJ2-3, with 7 bases fitting TRBD1. CDR1 MGHDK and CDR2 SYGVNS come from the germline V gene. V lost 3 bases, J lost 0 bases, and 9 bases stayed unmatched. The CDR3 has 17 amino acids. CDR3: CASSDPRQGTSTDTQYF. The CDR3 nucleotides read TGTGCCAGCAGTGACCCCCGACAGGGAACAAGCACAGATACGCAGTATTTT.

In this sample, this clonotype turned up a few times. The CDR3 protein is CATSRDITGFYGYTF. The CDR3 bases are TGTGCCACCAGCAGAGATATAACCGGATTCTATGGCTACACCTTC. This chain joins TRBV15 and TRBJ1-2; D not certain. Trimming took off 0 bases at V and 4 bases at J, with 12 bases between the two ends. Germline assignment: CDR1 LNHNV and CDR2 YYDKDF (reference sequence). The CDR3 length is 15 residues.

The chain couples TRBV9 to TRBJ2-1, with D unresolved. Trimming removed 3 bases from V and 5 bases from J, with 9 bases in between. The CDR3 is made up of 13 amino acids. The germline CDR1 and CDR2 sequences are SGDLS and YYNGEE. Here the CDR3 DNA reads TGTGCCAGCAGCGCAGACAACGACAATGAGCAGTTCTTC. Its translation: CASSADNDNEQFF.

This chain uses TRBV28 with TRBJ2-7; the match to TRBD1 covers 7 bases. This CDR3 contains 13 residues. Per the germline V gene, CDR1 is MDHEN and CDR2 is SYDVKM. V gave up 5 bases and J gave up 2 bases; unmatched junction bases: 3. The CDR3 sequence is CASSPDRAYEQYF. CDR3 nucleotide sequence: TGTGCCAGCAGTCCCGACAGGGCCTACGAGCAGTACTTC.

This clonotype came up a few times. The chain employs TRBV28 and TRBJ2-1, with TRBD1 identical over 7 bases. V dropped 1 base and J dropped 0; count of bases not matched to a gene: 3. There are 16 residues in the CDR3. In germline, CDR1 is MDHEN, CDR2 SYDVKM. In nucleotides, the CDR3 is TGTGCCAGCAGTTTATTGGGACAGAGCTCCTACAATGAGCAGTTCTTC. The encoded protein is CASSLLGQSSYNEQFF.

The chain is built from TRBV24-1 and TRBJ2-2, with 7 bases lining up with TRBD1. This CDR3 spans 14 amino acids. V was pared by 9 bases and J by 0 bases, with 3 bases of the junction left unmatched. Germline V CDR1 and CDR2: KGHDR, SFDVKD. CDR3 protein: CATGGQANTGELFF. The CDR3 DNA reads TGTGCCACCGGAGGACAGGCGAACACCGGGGAGCTGTTTTTT.

A few counts support this clonotype. The chain joins TRBV28 to TRBJ2-7; the match to TRBD1 covers 8 bases. CDR3 length equals 16 residues. Germline V gene sequence: CDR1 MDHEN, CDR2 SYDVKM. Trimming cost V 5 bases and J 5 bases; bases outside gene matches: 14. In DNA, the CDR3 is TGTGCCAGCAGTACGCTTGACCGACAGGGGAAGGACGAGCAGTACTTC. Translating it yields CASSTLDRQGKDEQYF.

V gene TRBV10-2 combines with J gene TRBJ1-6; D unresolved. The CDR3 sequence is 12 residues long. With 4 bases removed from V and 10 bases from J, the gap between germline ends came to 8 bases. CDR1 is WSHSY and CDR2 is SAAADI in the germline V gene. This CDR3 reads CASSAGDSPLHF. The CDR3 DNA follows: TGCGCCAGCAGTGCTGGAGACTCACCCCTCCACTTT.

Ten or more counts support this clonotype. The chain is built from TRBV7-9 and TRBJ2-1, with 8 bases identical to TRBD2. Germline loops: CDR1 SEHNR, CDR2 FQNEAQ (reference sequence). CDR3 length: 16 residues. V lost 5 bases, J lost 5 bases, and 11 bases stayed unmatched. CDR3 in DNA: TGTGCCAGCAGCCGAGGACTTAGCGGGATTCACAATGAGCAGTTCTTC. Encoded protein: CASSRGLSGIHNEQFF. The full variable domain, rest sourced from reference TRBV7-9 and TRBJ2-1, is DTGVSQNPRHKITKRGQNVTFRCDPISEHNRLYWYRQTLGQGPEFLTYFQNEAQLEKSRLLSDRFSAERPKGSFSTLEIQRTEQGDSAMYLCASSRGLSGIHNEQFFGPGTRLTVL.

This clonotype turned up a few times. The chain links TRBV7-9 to TRBJ2-3, with D possibly being TRBD1 (6 bases). Trimming shortened V by 5 bases and J by 4 bases, and 16 bases separated the two germline ends. Germline CDR1 reads SEHNR; CDR2 reads FQNEAQ (reference sequence). This CDR3 contains 15 residues. The CDR3 region is CASSADRRASDTQYF. For the CDR3, the DNA is TGTGCCAGCAGCGCCGACAGGAGAGCCTCAGATACGCAGTATTTT. Combining the CDR3 with reference TRBV7-9 and TRBJ2-3 gives the whole variable domain DTGVSQNPRHKITKRGQNVTFRCDPISEHNRLYWYRQTLGQGPEFLTYFQNEAQLEKSRLLSDRFSAERPKGSFSTLEIQRTEQGDSAMYLCASSADRRASDTQYFGPGTRLTVL.

Concerning this clonotype: This may be a read error, as it is one base from a much larger clone. This CDR3 fails to terminate in the conserved phenylalanine or tryptophan, so it likely reflects a read error. The genes are TRBV7-3 and TRBJ1-1; 8 bases map to TRBD1. In germline, CDR1 is SGHTA, CDR2 FQGTGA. The V and J ends lost 5 bases and 5 bases, in that order; junction bases with no gene match: 7. The CDR3 length is 14 residues. CDR3 residues: CASSPQGAETEAFC. Here the CDR3 DNA reads TGTGCCAGCAGCCCGCAGGGGGCCGAGACTGAAGCTTTCTGT.

In this sample, this clonotype turned up a few times. The V gene is TRBV2, the J gene TRBJ2-1; 12 bases are shared with TRBD2. CDR3 size: 19 residues. The J segment lost 8 bases and the V segment lost 4 bases, leaving 18 bases of the junction unmatched. Per germline, CDR1 SNHLY and CDR2 FYNNEI. The CDR3 is CASSAGGNLAGGPGDEQFF. The CDR3 region has the DNA TGTGCCAGCAGTGCGGGGGGCAACCTAGCGGGAGGGCCGGGTGATGAGCAGTTCTTC.

This clonotype showed up many times. This sequence joins TRBV7-2 and TRBJ1-5, with 10 bases matching TRBD1. The junction had 8 bases not matched to a gene; V was cut back by 5 bases and J by 4 bases. The germline V gene has CDR1 SGHTA and CDR2 FQGNSA. The length of the CDR3 is 16 residues. The CDR3 protein is CASSLSGTGVNQPQHF. For the CDR3, the DNA is TGTGCCAGCAGCCTGTCAGGGACAGGGGTGAATCAGCCCCAGCATTTT. Variable domain in full (rest from reference TRBV7-2 and TRBJ1-5): GAGVSQSPSNKVTEKGKDVELRCDPISGHTALYWYRQSLGQGLEFLIYFQGNSAPDKSGLPSDRFSAERTGGSVSTLTIQRTQQEDSAVYLCASSLSGTGVNQPQHFGDGTRLSIL.

The chain links TRBV29-1 to TRBJ1-2, with D unresolved. CDR1 and CDR2 from the germline V gene are SQVTM and ANQGSEA. V was shortened by 6 bases and J by 7 bases, with 9 bases between the two germline ends. The CDR3 spans 10 residues. Written as DNA, the CDR3 is TGCAGCGTCGAGATCGGTGGCTACACCTTC. Protein sequence: CSVEIGGYTF.

There are many counts of this clonotype. The chain is built from TRBV7-2 and TRBJ1-5; D unclear. CDR1 and CDR2 (germline): SGHTA, FQGNSA. This CDR3 spans 14 amino acids. The V gene lost 5 bases and the J gene lost 3 bases, with 11 bases spanning the gap. DNA for the CDR3: TGTGCCAGCAGCCAGTATGGGCTCAATCAGCCCCAGCATTTT. Encoded protein: CASSQYGLNQPQHF. The variable domain in full, completed from reference TRBV7-2 and TRBJ1-5, reads GAGVSQSPSNKVTEKGKDVELRCDPISGHTALYWYRQSLGQGLEFLIYFQGNSAPDKSGLPSDRFSAERTGGSVSTLTIQRTQQEDSAVYLCASSQYGLNQPQHFGDGTRLSIL.

The chain couples TRBV29-1 to TRBJ1-2; 7 bases are shared with TRBD1. The CDR3 contains 13 residues. Looked up from germline, CDR1 is SQVTM and CDR2 is ANQGSEA. Trimming took 8 bases from V and 8 from J; bases not matched to a gene: 14. The CDR3 spells CSFGTAPFIGYTF. The CDR3, as DNA: TGCAGCTTCGGGACAGCTCCTTTTATCGGCTACACCTTC.

This clonotype was counted many times. The genes are TRBV7-8 and TRBJ1-1, with D perhaps TRBD1 (5 bases). The CDR3 spans 15 residues. V lost 1 base and J lost 0, with 9 bases in between. The germline gives CDR1 SGHVS, CDR2 FQNEAQ. DNA for the CDR3: TGTGCCAGCAGCTTAGGGACAAACCTGAACACTGAAGCTTTCTTT. As protein: CASSLGTNLNTEAFF.

This clonotype has a handful of counts. The chain has TRBV4-1 and TRBJ1-5; D ambiguous. The CDR3 extends over 15 amino acids. Per germline, CDR1 MGHRA and CDR2 YSYEKL. Trimming left V 1 base short and J 3 bases short, with 10 bases between. The CDR3 DNA reads as TGCGCCAGCAGCCAAGTTCCCGGTTACAATCAGCCCCAGCATTTT. The encoded protein is CASSQVPGYNQPQHF.

This clonotype was detected many times. CDR3 residues: CASSLLGDRGDYEQYF. The CDR3 region has the DNA TGTGCCAGCAGCTTATTGGGGGACAGGGGTGACTACGAGCAGTACTTC. This chain links TRBV7-9 with TRBJ2-7; 10 positions match TRBD1. The V gene end was trimmed by 2 bases and the J gene end by 3 bases; junction bases not matched to a gene: 7. The CDR3 runs 16 residues. CDR1 and CDR2 (germline): SEHNR, FQNEAQ (reference sequence).

The table lists this clonotype with a few counts. CDR3 in DNA: TGTGCCAGCTCACCACCGGACAGCGGGGGACTTAATGAGCAGTTCTTC. Translation gives CASSPPDSGGLNEQFF. The rearrangement links TRBV18 to TRBJ2-1, with 8 bases fitting TRBD2. Trimming removed 0 bases from V and 7 bases from J; junction bases left unmatched: 8. Germline CDR1 reads KGHSH; CDR2 reads LQKENI. The CDR3 has 16 amino acids.

The chain has TRBV4-1 and TRBJ2-1; 8 bases match TRBD2. Germline V gene data show CDR1 as MGHRA and CDR2 as YSYEKL. The CDR3 covers 17 residues. V dropped 5 bases and J dropped 4; count of bases not matched to a gene: 13. For the CDR3, the DNA is TGCGCCAGCAGCTCGGCCCGGAGCGGGGGTGTATACAATGAGCAGTTCTTC. Its translation is CASSSARSGGVYNEQFF.

This clonotype showed up many times. V usage is TRBV7-8 and J usage is TRBJ2-7; either TRBD1 or TRBD2 may fit D (5 bases each). V dropped 3 bases and J dropped 3 bases, with 9 bases sitting between them. The CDR3 contains 13 residues. Germline assignment: CDR1 SGHVS and CDR2 FQNEAQ. The DNA for the CDR3 is TGTGCCAGCAGCTTGGGACGGGACTACGAGCAGTACTTC. This translates into CASSLGRDYEQYF.

The chain joins TRBV7-2 to TRBJ1-1; 8 nucleotides agree with TRBD1. The germline CDR1 and CDR2 sequences are SGHTA and FQGNSA. The ends lost 4 bases at V and 0 bases at J; junction bases unmatched: 7. The CDR3 length is 16 residues. The CDR3: CASSSGGDLVNTEAFF. In DNA, the CDR3 is TGTGCCAGCAGCTCAGGGGGCGACCTGGTGAACACTGAAGCTTTCTTT.

This clonotype was recorded at least ten times. V usage is TRBV7-2 and J usage is TRBJ2-2, with TRBD2 matching over 11 bases. The CDR3 is 17 residues long. Germline CDR1 and CDR2: SGHTA and FQGNSA. Trimming removed 5 bases from V and 4 bases from J; junction bases left unmatched: 9. This chain's CDR3 is CASSPRLAGSGTGELFF. The CDR3 DNA reads TGTGCCAGCAGCCCCCGACTAGCGGGATCGGGCACCGGGGAGCTGTTTTTT.

This clonotype came up a few times. The J gene is TRBJ2-1, the V gene TRBV29-1, with no clear D. V shed 0 bases and J shed 0 bases, with 15 bases lying between them. This CDR3 is 17 amino acids long. Per germline, CDR1 SQVTM and CDR2 ANQGSEA. Written as DNA, the CDR3 is TGCAGCGTTGAAGATCGGCTGCGGCGCCCCTCCTACAATGAGCAGTTCTTC. Translation gives CSVEDRLRRPSYNEQFF.

This clonotype has ten or more counts. V and J are TRBV12-3 or TRBV12-4 and TRBJ2-3; 9 nucleotides agree with TRBD2. The CDR3 totals 15 residues. V dropped 5 bases and J dropped 3; count of bases not matched to a gene: 6. The CDR3 DNA is TGTGCCAGCAGTCATTCTAGCGGGGTGACAGATACGCAGTATTTT. Residues: CASSHSSGVTDTQYF.

This clonotype was recorded many times. The chain links TRBV7-2 to TRBJ2-5, with 8 bases that match TRBD1. With 3 bases clipped from V and 4 bases from J, the junction kept 1 base outside the gene matches. The germline CDR1 and CDR2 sequences are SGHTA and FQGNSA. The CDR3 has 13 amino acids. For the CDR3, the DNA is TGTGCCAGCAGCTTCAGGGGGCGAGAGACCCAGTACTTC. Protein sequence: CASSFRGRETQYF.

This clonotype has just a few counts. This chain joins TRBV7-3 and TRBJ2-2; D might be TRBD1 (6 bases). Germline lookup yields CDR1 SGHTA and CDR2 FQGTGA. This CDR3 spans 16 amino acids. Trimming cost V 1 base and J 0 bases, with 9 bases left between them. In DNA, the CDR3 is TGTGCCAGCAGCTTAAGAGGGGGAGCGAACACCGGGGAGCTGTTTTTT. It codes for CASSLRGGANTGELFF.

The count of this clonotype is one. The gene calls are TRBV20-1 and TRBJ1-2, with a weak D call TRBD1 (5 bases). The ends were cut back, 4 bases at V and 4 bases at J, with 22 bases in the middle. The CDR3 contains 16 residues. Germline V gene lookup returns CDR1 DFQATT and CDR2 SNEGSKA (reference sequence). The CDR3 DNA sequence: TGCAGTGCTATTACCCTGGTCCGGGGACGGGGCTATGGCTACACCTTC. It translates to CSAITLVRGRGYGYTF.

This clonotype was seen repeatedly, ten times or more. This sequence joins TRBV19 and TRBJ2-5; D gene uncertain. V lost 9 bases to trimming and J lost 2 bases, with 7 bases between them. The CDR3 is made up of 11 amino acids. Germline CDR1 LNHDA, CDR2 SQIVND (reference sequence). CDR3 in amino acids: CASRQQETQYF. Here the CDR3 DNA reads TGTGCCAGCCGACAACAAGAGACCCAGTACTTC. Full variable domain (remainder filled in from reference TRBV19 and TRBJ2-5): DGGITQSPKYLFRKEGQNVTLSCEQNLNHDAMYWYRQDPGQGLRLIYYSQIVNDFQKGDIAEGYSVSREKKESFPLTVTSAQKNPTAFYLCASRQQETQYFGPGTRLLVL.